The T cell receptor (beta chain) under discussion was sequenced for a study of CD8 T cells in Susac syndrome. In blood CD8+ and CD4+ T cells, TCR beta underwent sequencing. 0.5 to 1 ug RNA was reverse transcribed with random hexamers. It was immunoSEQ multiplex PCR that amplified TCR beta CDR3 across 54 Vbeta and 13 Jbeta. TCRdb itself ran the immunoSEQ multiplex PCR reads through MiXCR, one entry per CDR3 protein. This repertoire shows roughly 300,000 distinct CDR3 sequences, 85% found once; its top ten account for over 0.1%. In this sample, this clonotype turned up a few times. Sequenced sample: CD8+ T cells from PBMCs. The clonotype originates from a human donor with multiple sclerosis.

The CDR3 nucleotides read TGTGCCACCAGTGATTCTTATGAGCAGTTCTTC. Amino acid sequence: CATSDSYEQFF. V gene TRBV24-1 combines with J gene TRBJ2-1; D ambiguous. This CDR3 contains 11 residues. The germline V gene has CDR1 KGHDR and CDR2 SFDVKD. V was pared by 2 bases and J by 8 bases, with 3 bases between.